Below, 23 T cell receptor beta chains from the same sample are listed, as sequenced in a study of T cell repertoires in ileal Crohn's disease. Assay used: immunoSEQ multiplex PCR; TCRdb lists only in-frame clones, some missing. The table has approximately 1,400 clones, 88% seen once. The sample's time point: neoterminal ileum biopsy at postoperative endoscopy, about 6 months after surgery. The sequenced material came from ileal tissue. Receptor source: an adult with Crohn's disease.

The rearrangement links TRBV19 to TRBJ2-5; D possibly corresponds to TRBD1 (6 bases). The J call may not be correct, given that the DNA end is closer to TRBJ2-7. Germline CDR1 LNHDA, CDR2 SQIVND (reference sequence). The CDR3 runs 12 residues. CDR3 amino acids: CASSSGAYEQYF. The CDR3 DNA reads as TGTGCCAGTAGTTCAGGGGCCTACGAGCAGTACTTC.

The V and J genes are TRBV6-1 and TRBJ1-2, with D possibly matching TRBD1 (6 bases). Looked up from germline, CDR1 is MNHNS and CDR2 is SASEGT. The CDR3 is 15 amino acids. V lost 4 bases, J lost 7 bases, and 19 bases lay in between. The CDR3 DNA follows: TGTGCCAGCAGTGGGGGGCGGGCCCTTTGGGGTGGCTACACCTTC. This encodes CASSGGRALWGGYTF.

The rearrangement links TRBV6-5 to TRBJ2-7; maybe TRBD1 (6 bases). The CDR3 runs 13 residues. Germline assignment: CDR1 MNHEY and CDR2 SVGAGI. Between the trimmed V and J ends, which lost 4 bases and 2 bases, there was a span of 9 bases. CDR3 region: CASSLRQAYEQYF. CDR3 in DNA: TGTGCCAGCAGTTTAAGACAGGCCTACGAGCAGTACTTC.

The chain carries TRBV19 and TRBJ2-1; 13 nucleotides agree with TRBD2. V was pared by 5 bases and J by 5 bases, with 6 bases of the junction left unmatched. The CDR3 has 16 residues. The V gene's germline CDR1 is LNHDA and CDR2 SQIVND (reference sequence). CDR3 sequence reads: CASSLTSGRANNEQFF. The CDR3, as DNA: TGTGCCAGTAGTCTCACTAGCGGGAGGGCCAACAATGAGCAGTTCTTC.

The chain couples TRBV6-6 to TRBJ2-3; no clear D gene. V dropped 5 bases and J dropped 2 bases, with 14 bases sitting between them. This CDR3 region has 15 residues. Germline values: CDR1 MNHNY, CDR2 SVGAGI (reference sequence). CDR3 amino acids: CASSPPNQPTDTQYF. CDR3 coding DNA: TGTGCCAGCAGTCCCCCTAATCAACCCACAGATACGCAGTATTTT.

This chain links TRBV30 with TRBJ2-1; 7 nucleotides align to TRBD2. The junction had 6 bases not matched to a gene; V was cut back by 2 bases and J by 8 bases. This CDR3 spans 13 amino acids. Germline values: CDR1 GTSNPN, CDR2 SVGIG (reference sequence). The CDR3 protein is CAWSLLGRDEQFF. The CDR3 nucleotides are TGTGCCTGGAGTCTACTAGGGAGGGATGAGCAGTTCTTC.

V gene TRBV19 combines with J gene TRBJ2-7, with D possibly matching TRBD1 (5 bases). CDR1 LNHDA and CDR2 SQIVND come from the germline V gene (reference sequence). This CDR3 has 12 residues. Trimming stripped 5 bases from V and 4 bases from J, with 9 bases between. The CDR3 sequence: CASSDQGYEQYF. CDR3 DNA: TGTGCCAGTAGTGACCAGGGATACGAGCAGTACTTC.

The V gene is TRBV5-8, the J gene TRBJ1-1; 9 bases match TRBD1. The trim removed 4 bases at V and 2 bases at J, leaving 12 bases unmatched. Germline V gene sequence: CDR1 SGHTS, CDR2 YDEGEE. The CDR3 extends over 17 amino acids. CDR3 nucleotides: TGTGCCAGCAGCCCATTCGCCGGGACAGGGAGTAACACTGAAGCTTTCTTT. Protein: CASSPFAGTGSNTEAFF.

The chain employs TRBV12-5 and TRBJ2-7; maybe TRBD1 (5 bases). The V gene's germline CDR1 is LGHNT and CDR2 FRNRAP. This CDR3 comprises 13 residues. V was cut by 2 bases and J by 4 bases, with 9 bases left in between. The CDR3 loop is CASGLFRVYEQYF. CDR3 in DNA: TGTGCTAGTGGTTTGTTCAGGGTGTACGAGCAGTACTTC.

The CDR3 DNA reads TGTGCCAGTTCTCTAAGCGCGGGAGGTCTGGGGAATGAGCAGTTCTTC. Protein product: CASSLSAGGLGNEQFF. The gene calls are TRBV7-6 and TRBJ2-1; the match to TRBD2 covers 8 bases. V trimming: 9 bases; J trimming: 7 bases; junction bases outside the gene matches: 17. Germline V CDR1 and CDR2: SGHVS, FNYEAQ. This CDR3 has 16 amino acids. The variable domain in full, with the rest retrieved from reference TRBV7-6 and TRBJ2-1, is GAGVSQSPRYKVTKRGQDVALRCDPISGHVSLYWYRQALGQGPEFLTYFNYEAQQDKSGLPNDRFSAERPEGSISTLTIQRTEQRDSAMYRCASSLSAGGLGNEQFFGPGTRLTVL.

The V and J genes are TRBV2 and TRBJ2-2; D remains unclear. Germline CDR1 SNHLY, CDR2 FYNNEI. The CDR3 consists of 12 residues. The V end was cut by 5 bases, the J end by 3 bases, with 4 bases between. For the CDR3, the DNA is TGTGCCAGCAGTATAGACACCGGGGAGCTGTTTTTT. Its protein product is CASSIDTGELFF.

This sequence joins TRBV30 and TRBJ1-4; TRBD1 matches 7 bases. V was clipped by 7 bases and J by 3 bases; unmatched bases: 5. The CDR3 runs to 13 residues. The germline gives CDR1 GTSNPN, CDR2 SVGIG (reference sequence). In nucleotides, the CDR3 is TGTGCCTCGGAAGGGGGCCCTAATGAAAAACTGTTTTTT. This codes for CASEGGPNEKLFF.

The chain combines TRBV7-3 with TRBJ1-1; tentatively, D is TRBD1 (6 bases). This CDR3 is 13 amino acids long. Per germline, CDR1 SGHTA and CDR2 FQGTGA. Deletions cut 1 base from V and 7 bases from J, with 10 bases between. The CDR3 bases are TGTGCCAGCAGCTTAATAGGGGGGGATGAAGCTTTCTTT. Amino acids: CASSLIGGDEAFF.

V gene TRBV2 combines with J gene TRBJ2-5; D uncertain. Trimming stripped 2 bases from V and 5 bases from J, with 12 bases between. This CDR3 has 14 residues. The germline V gene has CDR1 SNHLY and CDR2 FYNNEI. CDR3 nucleotides: TGTGCCAGCAGTGAAAACCCCGCGGAGGAGACCCAGTACTTC. Translating gives CASSENPAEETQYF.

The chain uses TRBV6-6 and TRBJ2-3; perhaps D is TRBD1 or TRBD2 (7 bases each). CDR3 length equals 13 residues. Germline values: CDR1 MNHNY, CDR2 SVGAGI (reference sequence). The V end was cut by 6 bases, the J end by 5 bases, with 12 bases between. The CDR3 protein is CASSPGGGDTQYF. The CDR3 nucleotides are TGTGCCAGCAGCCCAGGGGGGGGAGATACGCAGTATTTT.

The chain employs TRBV2 and TRBJ2-5; D might be TRBD1 or TRBD2, each matching 6 bases. The CDR3 consists of 15 residues. V was trimmed by 2 bases and J by 1 base, leaving 11 bases between them. Looked up from germline, CDR1 is SNHLY and CDR2 is FYNNEI. CDR3 in DNA: TGTGCCAGCAGTGAAACGGGGGCCTTCCAAGAGACCCAGTACTTC. Translation: CASSETGAFQETQYF.

This sequence joins TRBV5-1 and TRBJ2-3; a possible D gene is TRBD2 (5 bases). V shed 3 bases and J shed 0 bases, with 5 bases lying between them. CDR3 length: 13 residues. The V gene's germline CDR1 is SGHRS and CDR2 YFSETQ. The CDR3 nucleotides are TGCGCCAGCAGCTGGACTAGCACAGATACGCAGTATTTT. It is translated as CASSWTSTDTQYF.

The CDR3, as DNA: TGTGCCAGCAGCAACCGGGACAGCTCACCCCTCCACTTT. It codes for CASSNRDSSPLHF. The chain links TRBV11-2 to TRBJ1-6; the match to TRBD1 covers 7 bases. Germline assignment: CDR1 SGHAT and CDR2 FQNNGV. The CDR3 length is 13 residues. The V segment lost 5 bases and the J segment 10 bases; nucleotides outside the gene matches: 5.

This chain uses TRBV9 with TRBJ2-5; D perhaps matches TRBD1 (6 bases). The CDR3 runs 15 residues. V was shortened by 4 bases and J by 0 bases, with 13 bases between the two germline ends. Germline V gene lookup returns CDR1 SGDLS and CDR2 YYNGEE. The CDR3 sequence is CASSSGHLYQETQYF. CDR3 nucleotides: TGTGCCAGCAGCTCGGGACACCTGTACCAAGAGACCCAGTACTTC.

The J gene is TRBJ2-5, the V gene TRBV6-5, with TRBD1 as a possible D gene (5 bases). The J call is doubtful: the DNA matches TRBJ2-7 better. The germline V gene encodes CDR1 MNHEY and CDR2 SVGAGI. The CDR3 is 11 residues long. This CDR3 reads CATSDNYEQYF. The CDR3 bases are TGTGCCACCTCGGACAATTACGAGCAGTACTTC.

The chain uses TRBV4-2 and TRBJ1-3; TRBD1 matches 8 bases. Germline V CDR1 and CDR2: LGHNA, YNFKEQ. The length of the CDR3 is 16 residues. The junction had 9 bases not matched to a gene; V was cut back by 4 bases and J by 4 bases. This CDR3 reads CASSPRQGSLGNTIYF. The CDR3 DNA reads TGTGCCAGCAGCCCGCGACAGGGGAGCCTCGGAAACACCATATATTTT.

This chain uses TRBV5-4 with TRBJ2-5, with 8 bases lining up with TRBD1. Germline values: CDR1 SGHNT, CDR2 YYREEE (reference sequence). The CDR3 covers 15 residues. V lost 4 bases to trimming and J lost 1 base; unmatched junction nucleotides: 6. The CDR3 loop reads CASSGGQGGQETQYF. Written as DNA, the CDR3 is TGTGCCAGCAGCGGCGGACAGGGTGGCCAAGAGACCCAGTACTTC.

This clone was counted a single time. V gene TRBV6-4 combines with J gene TRBJ2-2; D gene unclear. This CDR3 comprises 13 residues. Germline V gene sequence: CDR1 MRHNA, CDR2 SNTAGT. V was cut by 0 bases and J by 4 bases, with 3 bases left in between. CDR3 in DNA: TGTGCCAGCAGTGACTCTAGCACCGGGGAGCTGTTTTTT. Translation: CASSDSSTGELFF.